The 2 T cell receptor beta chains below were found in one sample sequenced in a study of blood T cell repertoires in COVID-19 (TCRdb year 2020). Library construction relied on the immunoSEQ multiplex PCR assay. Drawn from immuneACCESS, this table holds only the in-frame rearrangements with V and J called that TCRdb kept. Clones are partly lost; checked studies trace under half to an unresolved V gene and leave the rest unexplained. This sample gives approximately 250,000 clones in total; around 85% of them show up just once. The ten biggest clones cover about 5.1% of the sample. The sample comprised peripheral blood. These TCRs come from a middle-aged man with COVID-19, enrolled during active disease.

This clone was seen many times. The CDR3 sequence is CASSLRAGIDYGYTF. The CDR3 bases are TGTGCCAGCAGCTTGCGGGCGGGGATCGACTATGGCTACACCTTC. The chain has TRBV5-5 and TRBJ1-2, with D hard to call. Trimming stripped 1 base from V and 3 bases from J, with 13 bases between. The CDR3 contains 15 residues. From germline, CDR1 is SGHKS and CDR2 YYEKEE (reference sequence).

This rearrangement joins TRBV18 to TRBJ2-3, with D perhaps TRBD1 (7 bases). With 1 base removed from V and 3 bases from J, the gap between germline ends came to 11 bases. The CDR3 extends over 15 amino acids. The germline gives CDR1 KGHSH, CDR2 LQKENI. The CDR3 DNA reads TGTGCCAGCTCACCACGATCAGGGGGGACAGATACGCAGTATTTT. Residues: CASSPRSGGTDTQYF.